Below are 20 T cell receptor beta chains sequenced from a single sample in a study of shared clonotypes between healthy human individuals. Clones were read by immunoSEQ multiplex PCR, and TCRdb kept only the in-frame ones, dropping some. This table holds 2 million to 2.5 million clones, 90% to 97% found once. Sequencing used naive CD4+ T cells sorted from blood. Subset denoted: CD45RA+ positively selected. The receptors were sampled from a young man in good health.

J is TRBJ1-2 and V is TRBV28; tentative D call: TRBD1 (5 bases). Trimming cost V 3 bases and J 7 bases, with 18 bases left between them. The germline V gene has CDR1 MDHEN and CDR2 SYDVKM. The CDR3 contains 15 residues. The CDR3 sequence is CASSFGGAKGLGYTF. The CDR3 DNA is TGTGCCAGCAGTTTCGGGGGAGCGAAAGGGCTTGGCTACACCTTC.

The chain joins TRBV5-6 to TRBJ2-3; D unresolved. The CDR3 length is 13 residues. V was cut by 0 bases and J by 5 bases, with 7 bases left in between. The V gene's germline CDR1 is SGHDT and CDR2 YYEEEE. Here the CDR3 DNA reads TGTGCCAGCAGCTTGGGCGGCAGAGATACGCAGTATTTT. Protein sequence: CASSLGGRDTQYF.

Of note for this clone: Within the sample, other DNA sequences also encode this same CDR3. The chain recombines TRBV19 with TRBJ1-6; D may be TRBD1 (5 bases). The V and J ends lost 0 bases and 6 bases respectively, with 9 bases between them. Germline assignment: CDR1 LNHDA and CDR2 SQIVND (reference sequence). This CDR3 is built from 15 residues. Here the CDR3 DNA reads TGTGCCAGTAGTATAGAGGGGCAGGGTAATTCACCCCTCCACTTT. This codes for CASSIEGQGNSPLHF.

The chain carries TRBV5-1 and TRBJ1-1; D not certain. CDR1 and CDR2 (germline): SGHRS, YFSETQ. Deletions cut 3 bases from V and 11 bases from J, with 23 bases between. The CDR3 is 15 amino acids. The CDR3 sequence: CASSSEFVGGRSAFF. The CDR3 nucleotides read TGCGCCAGCAGCTCCGAATTTGTTGGCGGTCGGTCGGCTTTCTTT.

The chain carries TRBV10-3 and TRBJ2-7; D is perhaps TRBD2 (5 bases). Per germline, CDR1 ENHRY and CDR2 SYGVKD. Trimming cost V 3 bases and J 3 bases, with 12 bases left between them. The CDR3 is 14 amino acids. The CDR3 region is CAISESGGVYEQYF. The CDR3 DNA reads as TGTGCCATCAGTGAATCAGGAGGAGTCTACGAGCAGTACTTC.

The genes are TRBV7-3 and TRBJ1-3; D perhaps matches TRBD1 (5 bases). The germline CDR1 and CDR2 sequences are SGHTA and FQGTGA. Trimming removed 5 bases at V and 0 bases at J, with 11 bases between. The length of the CDR3 is 15 residues. CDR3 nucleotide sequence: TGTGCCAGCAGCGTATCGACAGACTCTGGAAACACCATATATTTT. Its protein is CASSVSTDSGNTIYF. The whole variable domain, filled in from reference TRBV7-3 and TRBJ1-3, reads GAGVSQTPSNKVTEKGKYVELRCDPISGHTALYWYRQSLGQGPEFLIYFQGTGAADDSGLPNDRFFAVRPEGSVSTLKIQRTERGDSAVYLCASSVSTDSGNTIYFGEGSWLTVV.

The chain links TRBV30 to TRBJ1-3; possibly TRBD1 for D (5 bases). From germline, CDR1 is GTSNPN and CDR2 SVGIG (reference sequence). V dropped 0 bases and J dropped 5 bases, with 11 bases sitting between them. This CDR3 comprises 14 residues. The DNA for the CDR3 is TGTGCCTGGAGTGTACGGGGGGTGCGAAACACCATATATTTT. As protein: CAWSVRGVRNTIYF.

This chain uses TRBV4-1 with TRBJ1-1; D remains unclear. The CDR3 is made up of 17 amino acids. Germline CDR1 MGHRA, CDR2 YSYEKL. Deletions cut 2 bases from V and 1 base from J, with 17 bases between. In nucleotides, the CDR3 is TGCGCCAGCAGCCAACCGAGCGGGCGCCTGAGGAACACTGAAGCTTTCTTT. Translated, it gives CASSQPSGRLRNTEAFF.

As for this clone: The sample contains more than one DNA sequence encoding this CDR3. The chain links TRBV28 to TRBJ2-3; D might be TRBD2 (5 bases). The CDR3 contains 13 residues. Trimming shortened V by 4 bases and J by 0 bases, and 5 bases separated the two germline ends. Germline CDR1 and CDR2: MDHEN and SYDVKM. CDR3 protein: CASSSGSTDTQYF. Here the CDR3 DNA reads TGTGCCAGCAGTTCGGGGAGCACAGATACGCAGTATTTT.

This sequence joins TRBV7-9 and TRBJ1-1; TRBD1 matches 7 bases. The ends lost 2 bases at V and 5 bases at J; junction bases unmatched: 5. CDR3 length: 14 amino acids. Germline V gene data show CDR1 as SEHNR and CDR2 as FQNEAQ (reference sequence). The CDR3 sequence is CASSLTGDRTEAFF. In DNA, the CDR3 is TGTGCCAGCAGCTTAACAGGGGACCGGACTGAAGCTTTCTTT.

V and J are TRBV11-2 and TRBJ2-3; TRBD2 agrees at 10 bases. V trimming: 10 bases; J trimming: 4 bases; junction bases outside the gene matches: 5. Germline values: CDR1 SGHAT, CDR2 FQNNGV. The length of the CDR3 is 13 residues. The CDR3 here is CAIIAGGSDTQYF. As DNA, the CDR3 is TGTGCCATCATAGCGGGAGGTTCAGATACGCAGTATTTT.

The J gene is TRBJ1-1, the V gene TRBV6-5, with D unresolved. The V end was cut by 6 bases, the J end by 3 bases, with 11 bases between. Germline V gene sequence: CDR1 MNHEY, CDR2 SVGAGI. The CDR3 length is 13 residues. CDR3 bases: TGTGCCAGCAGGCCCGGAGGGTACACTGAAGCTTTCTTT. Its translation: CASRPGGYTEAFF.

The CDR3 DNA is TGTGCCAGCAGCGTAGGGAGCACGGGTTCACGTGAGCAGTTCTTC. Amino acid sequence: CASSVGSTGSREQFF. J is TRBJ2-1 and V is TRBV9; D unresolved. The V gene lost 0 bases and the J gene lost 9 bases, with 16 bases spanning the gap. This CDR3 is built from 15 residues. The germline CDR1 and CDR2 sequences are SGDLS and YYNGEE.

CDR3 loop: CASSFRGIGEKLFF. The CDR3 DNA is TGTGCCAGCAGCTTCAGGGGTATAGGTGAAAAACTGTTTTTT. This chain links TRBV7-9 with TRBJ1-4, with D possibly being TRBD1 (6 bases). The CDR3 has 14 residues. The germline CDR1 and CDR2 sequences are SEHNR and FQNEAQ (reference sequence). V lost 3 bases, J lost 7 bases, and 12 bases lay in between.

This sequence joins TRBV20-1 and TRBJ1-2; D not resolved. This CDR3 region has 11 residues. Trimming removed 5 bases at V and 3 bases at J, with 7 bases between. The germline gives CDR1 DFQATT, CDR2 SNEGSKA (reference sequence). CDR3 DNA: TGCAGTGCTCGGTGGGACTATGGCTACACCTTC. It translates to CSARWDYGYTF.

CDR3 region: CASSPGTPTDTQYF. As DNA, the CDR3 is TGTGCCAGCAGCCCCGGGACCCCCACAGATACGCAGTATTTT. The chain is built from TRBV11-2 and TRBJ2-3; D could derive from TRBD1 or TRBD2 (5 bases each). This CDR3 spans 14 amino acids. Looked up from germline, CDR1 is SGHAT and CDR2 is FQNNGV. V lost 5 bases to trimming and J lost 2 bases, with 11 bases between them.

With regard to this clone: The same CDR3 is also encoded by other DNA sequences in this sample. This sequence joins TRBV6-6 and TRBJ1-2, with D maybe TRBD1 (6 bases). CDR3 size: 13 residues. Trimming took 2 bases from V and 7 from J, leaving 11 bases between them. Germline V gene data show CDR1 as MNHNY and CDR2 as SVGAGI (reference sequence). The CDR3 reads CASSYPGQSGYTF. Here the CDR3 DNA reads TGTGCCAGCAGTTACCCCGGACAGTCTGGCTACACCTTC.

In its sample, this clone was seen once. The chain has TRBV5-1 and TRBJ1-5; 9 nucleotides line up with TRBD1. There are 14 residues in the CDR3. The ends lost 9 bases at V and 6 bases at J; junction bases unmatched: 10. Per the germline V gene, CDR1 is SGHRS and CDR2 is YFSETQ. Here the CDR3 reads CANNRGQGIQPQHF. As DNA, the CDR3 is TGCGCCAACAACCGCGGACAGGGGATTCAGCCCCAGCATTTT.

The V gene is TRBV4-3, the J gene TRBJ1-3, with D unresolved. The V gene lost 4 bases and the J gene lost 4 bases, with 8 bases spanning the gap. The CDR3 is 13 amino acids. Germline V CDR1 and CDR2: LGHNA, YSLEER. The CDR3 reads CASSRMSGNTIYF. CDR3 in DNA: TGCGCCAGCAGCCGAATGTCGGGAAACACCATATATTTT.

The rearrangement links TRBV2 to TRBJ2-1; D is uncertain. Germline CDR1 and CDR2: SNHLY and FYNNEI. V was trimmed by 6 bases and J by 1 base, leaving 7 bases between them. This CDR3 comprises 13 residues. The CDR3 DNA follows: TGTGCCAGCAGGGACCTTTCCTACAATGAGCAGTTCTTC. Its translation: CASRDLSYNEQFF.